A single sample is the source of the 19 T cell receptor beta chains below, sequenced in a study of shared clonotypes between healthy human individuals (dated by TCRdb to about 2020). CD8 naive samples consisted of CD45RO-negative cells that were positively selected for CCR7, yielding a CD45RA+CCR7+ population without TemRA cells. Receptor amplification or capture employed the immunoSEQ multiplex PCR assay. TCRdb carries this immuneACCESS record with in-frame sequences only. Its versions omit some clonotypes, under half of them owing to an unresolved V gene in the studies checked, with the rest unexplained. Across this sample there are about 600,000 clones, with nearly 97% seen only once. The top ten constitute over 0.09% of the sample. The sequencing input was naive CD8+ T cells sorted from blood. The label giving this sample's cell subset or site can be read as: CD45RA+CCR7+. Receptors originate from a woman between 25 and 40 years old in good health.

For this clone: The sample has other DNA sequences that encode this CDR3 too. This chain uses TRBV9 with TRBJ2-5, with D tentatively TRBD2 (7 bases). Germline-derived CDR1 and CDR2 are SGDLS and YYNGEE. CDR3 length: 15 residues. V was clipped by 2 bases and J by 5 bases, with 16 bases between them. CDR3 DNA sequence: TGTGCCAGCAGCGTTTTTGGTGGGAGGGGGGAGACCCAGTACTTC. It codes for CASSVFGGRGETQYF.

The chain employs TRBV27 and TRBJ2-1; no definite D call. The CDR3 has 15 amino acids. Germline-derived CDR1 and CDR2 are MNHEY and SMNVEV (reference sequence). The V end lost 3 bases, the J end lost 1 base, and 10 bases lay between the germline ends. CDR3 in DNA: TGTGCCAGCAGTTTTTTCGAAGGTTCCTACAATGAGCAGTTCTTC. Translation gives CASSFFEGSYNEQFF.

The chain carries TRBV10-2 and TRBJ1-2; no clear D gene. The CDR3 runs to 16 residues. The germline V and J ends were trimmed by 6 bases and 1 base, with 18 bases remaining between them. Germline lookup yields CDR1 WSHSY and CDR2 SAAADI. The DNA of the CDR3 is TGCGCCAGCAGGGGCCTTGTGTTGGCCCTTAACTATGGCTACACCTTC. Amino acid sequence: CASRGLVLALNYGYTF.

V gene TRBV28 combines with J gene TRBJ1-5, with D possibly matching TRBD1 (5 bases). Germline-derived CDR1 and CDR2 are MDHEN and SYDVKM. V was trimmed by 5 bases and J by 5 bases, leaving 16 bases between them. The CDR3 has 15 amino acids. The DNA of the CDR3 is TGTGCCAGCAGTATGGGGCCAGGGAGTGATCAGCCCCAGCATTTT. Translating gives CASSMGPGSDQPQHF.

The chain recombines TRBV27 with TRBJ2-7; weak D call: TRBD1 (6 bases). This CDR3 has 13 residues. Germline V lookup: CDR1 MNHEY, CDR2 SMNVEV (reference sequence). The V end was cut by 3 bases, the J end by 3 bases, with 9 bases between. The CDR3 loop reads CASSFRGGYEQYF. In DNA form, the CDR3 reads TGTGCCAGCAGTTTCAGAGGGGGCTACGAGCAGTACTTC.

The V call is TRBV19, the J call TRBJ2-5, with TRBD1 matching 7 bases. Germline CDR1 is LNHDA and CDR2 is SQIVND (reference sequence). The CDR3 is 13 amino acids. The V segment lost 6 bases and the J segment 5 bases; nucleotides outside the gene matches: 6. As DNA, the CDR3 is TGTGCCAGTAGACCGACAGGGCATGAGACCCAGTACTTC. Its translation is CASRPTGHETQYF. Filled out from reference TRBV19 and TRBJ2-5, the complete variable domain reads DGGITQSPKYLFRKEGQNVTLSCEQNLNHDAMYWYRQDPGQGLRLIYYSQIVNDFQKGDIAEGYSVSREKKESFPLTVTSAQKNPTAFYLCASRPTGHETQYFGPGTRLLVL.

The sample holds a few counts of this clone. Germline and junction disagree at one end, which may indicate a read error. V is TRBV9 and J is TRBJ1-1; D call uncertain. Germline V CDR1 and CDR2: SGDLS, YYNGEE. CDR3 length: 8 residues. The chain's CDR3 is CASSPYDF. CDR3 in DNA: TGTGCCAGCAGCCCCTATGACTTT.

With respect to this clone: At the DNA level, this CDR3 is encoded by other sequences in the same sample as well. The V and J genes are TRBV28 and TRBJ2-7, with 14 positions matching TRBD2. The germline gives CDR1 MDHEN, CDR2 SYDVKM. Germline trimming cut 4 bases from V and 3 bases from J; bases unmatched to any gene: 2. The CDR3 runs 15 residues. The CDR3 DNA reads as TGTGCCAGCAGTTCCGGGACTAGCGGGAGCTACGAGCAGTACTTC. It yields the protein CASSSGTSGSYEQYF.

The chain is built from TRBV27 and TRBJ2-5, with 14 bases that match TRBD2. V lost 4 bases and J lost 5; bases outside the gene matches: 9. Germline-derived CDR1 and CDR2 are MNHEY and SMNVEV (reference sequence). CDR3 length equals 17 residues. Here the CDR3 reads CASSSPGLAGVAETQYF. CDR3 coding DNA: TGTGCCAGCAGTTCCCCGGGACTAGCGGGAGTGGCGGAGACCCAGTACTTC.

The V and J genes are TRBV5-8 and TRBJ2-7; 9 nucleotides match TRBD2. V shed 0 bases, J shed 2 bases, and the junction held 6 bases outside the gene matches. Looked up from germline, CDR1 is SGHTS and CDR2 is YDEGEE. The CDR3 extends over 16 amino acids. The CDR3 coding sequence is TGTGCCAGCAGCTTGGACTCCGCTAGCGGGACCTACGAGCAGTACTTC. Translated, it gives CASSLDSASGTYEQYF.

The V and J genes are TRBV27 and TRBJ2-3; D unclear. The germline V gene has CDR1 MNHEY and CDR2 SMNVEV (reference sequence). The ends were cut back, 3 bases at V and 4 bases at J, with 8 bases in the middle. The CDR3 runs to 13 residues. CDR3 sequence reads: CASSLLVSDTQYF. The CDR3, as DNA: TGTGCCAGCAGTTTGCTAGTTTCAGATACGCAGTATTTT.

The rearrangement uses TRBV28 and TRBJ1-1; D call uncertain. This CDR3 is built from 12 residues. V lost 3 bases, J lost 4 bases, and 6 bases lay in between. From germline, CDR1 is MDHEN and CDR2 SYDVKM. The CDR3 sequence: CASSFGFTEAFF. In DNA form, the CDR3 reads TGTGCCAGCAGTTTTGGGTTCACTGAAGCTTTCTTT.

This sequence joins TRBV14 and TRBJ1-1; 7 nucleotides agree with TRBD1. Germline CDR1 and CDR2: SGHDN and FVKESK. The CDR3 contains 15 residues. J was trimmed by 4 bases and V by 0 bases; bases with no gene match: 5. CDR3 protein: CASSQERQGGTEAFF. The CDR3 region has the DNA TGTGCCAGCAGCCAAGAGAGACAGGGTGGCACTGAAGCTTTCTTT.

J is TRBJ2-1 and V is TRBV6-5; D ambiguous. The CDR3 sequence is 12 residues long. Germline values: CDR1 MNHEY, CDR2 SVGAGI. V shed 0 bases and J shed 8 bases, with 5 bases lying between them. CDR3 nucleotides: TGTGCCAGCAGTTACTCGGCCCATGAGCAGTTCTTC. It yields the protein CASSYSAHEQFF.

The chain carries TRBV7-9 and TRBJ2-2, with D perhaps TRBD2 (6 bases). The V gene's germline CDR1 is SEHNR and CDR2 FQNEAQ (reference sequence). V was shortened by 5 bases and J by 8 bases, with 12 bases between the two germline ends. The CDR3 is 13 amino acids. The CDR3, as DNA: TGTGCCAGCAGCCCCCGGGAGCGTGGGGAGCTGTTTTTT. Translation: CASSPRERGELFF.

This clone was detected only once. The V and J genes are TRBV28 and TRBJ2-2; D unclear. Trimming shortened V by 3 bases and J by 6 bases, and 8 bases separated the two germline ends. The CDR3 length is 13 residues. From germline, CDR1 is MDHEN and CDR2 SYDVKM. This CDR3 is CASSLARPGELFF. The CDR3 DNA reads TGTGCCAGCAGTTTGGCGAGGCCCGGGGAGCTGTTTTTT.

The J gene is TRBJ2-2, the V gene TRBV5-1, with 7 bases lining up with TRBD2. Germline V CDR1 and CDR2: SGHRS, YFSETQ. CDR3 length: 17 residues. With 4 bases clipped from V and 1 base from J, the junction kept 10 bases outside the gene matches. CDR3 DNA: TGCGCCAGCAGCGAGGGGACTACCCCCGTGAACACCGGGGAGCTGTTTTTT. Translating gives CASSEGTTPVNTGELFF.

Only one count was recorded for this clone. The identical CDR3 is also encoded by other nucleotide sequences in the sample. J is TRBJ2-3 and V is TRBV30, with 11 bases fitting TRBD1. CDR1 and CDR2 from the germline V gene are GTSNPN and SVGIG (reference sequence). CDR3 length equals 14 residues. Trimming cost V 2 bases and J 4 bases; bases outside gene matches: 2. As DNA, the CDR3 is TGTGCCTGGAGTCCGGGACAGGGGGCAGATACGCAGTATTTT. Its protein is CAWSPGQGADTQYF.

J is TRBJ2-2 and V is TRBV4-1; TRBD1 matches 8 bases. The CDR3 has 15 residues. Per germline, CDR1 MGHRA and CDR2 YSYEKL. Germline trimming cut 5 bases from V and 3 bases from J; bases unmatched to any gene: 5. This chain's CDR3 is CASSYDRGDTGELFF. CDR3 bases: TGCGCCAGCAGCTACGACAGGGGAGACACCGGGGAGCTGTTTTTT.